What follows are 2 T cell receptor beta chains derived from one specimen sequenced in a study of high-grade serous ovarian cancer treatment subgroups. The tumor samples were collected prior to definitive surgery or chemotherapy. Assay: immunoSEQ multiplex PCR; the TCRdb copy retains only in-frame clones and omits some. The table includes about 4,900 clones, approximately 70% detected once. Sequenced: tumor tissue. The origin of the receptors is a human donor with high-grade serous ovarian cancer.

The V gene is TRBV5-1, the J gene TRBJ2-1, with 11 positions matching TRBD1. Per the germline V gene, CDR1 is SGHRS and CDR2 is YFSETQ. The V gene end was trimmed by 0 bases and the J gene end by 8 bases; junction bases not matched to a gene: 16. The CDR3 extends over 19 amino acids. In DNA, the CDR3 is TGCGCCAGCAGCTTGGCCGTGTGGACAGGGGGCGCCTTGACACATGAGCAGTTCTTC. Its protein product is CASSLAVWTGGALTHEQFF.

This clone showed up just a few times. This chain links TRBV27 with TRBJ2-3; no clear D gene. Looked up from germline, CDR1 is MNHEY and CDR2 is SMNVEV (reference sequence). Trimming shortened V by 0 bases and J by 10 bases, and 8 bases separated the two germline ends. There are 12 residues in the CDR3. The CDR3 is CASSLSHGAQYF. The CDR3 nucleotides read TGTGCCAGCAGTTTATCCCATGGGGCGCAGTATTTT.